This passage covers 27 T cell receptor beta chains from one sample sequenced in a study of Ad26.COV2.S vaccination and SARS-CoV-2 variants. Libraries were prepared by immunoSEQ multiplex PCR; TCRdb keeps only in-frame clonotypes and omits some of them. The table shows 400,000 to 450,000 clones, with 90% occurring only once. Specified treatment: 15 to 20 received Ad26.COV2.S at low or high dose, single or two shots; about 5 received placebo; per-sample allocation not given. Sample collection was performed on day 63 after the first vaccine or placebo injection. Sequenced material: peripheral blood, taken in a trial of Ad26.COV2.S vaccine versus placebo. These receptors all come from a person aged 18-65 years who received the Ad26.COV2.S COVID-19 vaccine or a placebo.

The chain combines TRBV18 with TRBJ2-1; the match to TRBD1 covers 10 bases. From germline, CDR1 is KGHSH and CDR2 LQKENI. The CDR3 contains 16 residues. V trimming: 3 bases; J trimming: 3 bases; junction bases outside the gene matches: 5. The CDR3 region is CASSPQGQGNYNEQFF. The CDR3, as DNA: TGTGCCAGCTCACCCCAGGGACAGGGGAACTACAATGAGCAGTTCTTC.

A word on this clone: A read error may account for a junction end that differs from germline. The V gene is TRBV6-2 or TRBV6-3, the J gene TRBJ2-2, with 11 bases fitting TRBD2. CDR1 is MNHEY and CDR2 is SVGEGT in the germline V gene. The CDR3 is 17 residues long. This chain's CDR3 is CAGSIETSGVNTGELFF. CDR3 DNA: TGTGCCGGCAGCATCGAGACTAGCGGGGTGAACACCGGGGAGCTGTTTTTT.

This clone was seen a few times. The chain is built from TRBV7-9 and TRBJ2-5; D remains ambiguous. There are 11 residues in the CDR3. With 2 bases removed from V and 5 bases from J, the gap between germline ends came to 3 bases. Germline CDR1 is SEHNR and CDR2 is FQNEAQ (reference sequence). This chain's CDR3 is CASSLIETQYF. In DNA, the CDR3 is TGTGCCAGCAGCTTAATTGAGACCCAGTACTTC.

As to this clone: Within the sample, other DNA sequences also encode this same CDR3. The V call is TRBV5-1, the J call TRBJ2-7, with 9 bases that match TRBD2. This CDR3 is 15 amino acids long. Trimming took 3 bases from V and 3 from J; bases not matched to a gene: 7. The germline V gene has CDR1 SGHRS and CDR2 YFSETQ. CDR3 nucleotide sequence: TGCGCCAGCAGCTCCGGTCTAGCGGGATACTACGAGCAGTACTTC. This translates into CASSSGLAGYYEQYF.

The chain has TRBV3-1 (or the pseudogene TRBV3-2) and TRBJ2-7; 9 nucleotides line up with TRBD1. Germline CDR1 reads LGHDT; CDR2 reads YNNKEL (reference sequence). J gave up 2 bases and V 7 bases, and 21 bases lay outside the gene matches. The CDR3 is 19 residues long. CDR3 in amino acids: CASTLIGGTGRPKAYEQYF. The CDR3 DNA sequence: TGTGCCAGCACCCTCATCGGTGGGACAGGGCGACCAAAAGCCTACGAGCAGTACTTC.

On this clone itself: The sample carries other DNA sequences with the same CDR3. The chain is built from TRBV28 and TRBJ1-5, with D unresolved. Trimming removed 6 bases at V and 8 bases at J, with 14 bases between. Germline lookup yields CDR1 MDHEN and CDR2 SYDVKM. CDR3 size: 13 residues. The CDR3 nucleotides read TGTGCCAGCAGCCTAGATAGTATAGAGCCCCAGCATTTT. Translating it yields CASSLDSIEPQHF.

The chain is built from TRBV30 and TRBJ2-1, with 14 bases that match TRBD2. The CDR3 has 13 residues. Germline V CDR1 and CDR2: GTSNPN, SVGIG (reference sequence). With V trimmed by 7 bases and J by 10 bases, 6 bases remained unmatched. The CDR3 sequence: CASRTSGGWEQFF. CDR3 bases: TGTGCCTCAAGGACTAGCGGGGGGTGGGAGCAGTTCTTC. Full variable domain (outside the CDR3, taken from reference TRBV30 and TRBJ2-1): SQTIHQWPATLVQPVGSPLSLECTVEGTSNPNLYWYRQAAGRGLQLLFYSVGIGQISSEVPQNLSASRPQDRQFILSSKKLLLSDSGFYLCASRTSGGWEQFFGPGTRLTVL.

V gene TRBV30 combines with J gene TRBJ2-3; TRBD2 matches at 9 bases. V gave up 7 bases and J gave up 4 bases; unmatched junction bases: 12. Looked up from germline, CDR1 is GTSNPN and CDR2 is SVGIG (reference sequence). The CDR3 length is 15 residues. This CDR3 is CASESGAGGADTQYF. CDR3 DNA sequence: TGTGCCTCAGAGAGTGGGGCGGGAGGGGCAGATACGCAGTATTTT.

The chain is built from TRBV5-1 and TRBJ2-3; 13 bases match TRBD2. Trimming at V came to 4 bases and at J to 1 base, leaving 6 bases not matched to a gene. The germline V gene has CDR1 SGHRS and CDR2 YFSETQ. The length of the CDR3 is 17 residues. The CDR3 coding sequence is TGCGCCAGCAGCCTCCGGGGACTAGCGGGACGCACAGATACGCAGTATTTT. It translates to CASSLRGLAGRTDTQYF.

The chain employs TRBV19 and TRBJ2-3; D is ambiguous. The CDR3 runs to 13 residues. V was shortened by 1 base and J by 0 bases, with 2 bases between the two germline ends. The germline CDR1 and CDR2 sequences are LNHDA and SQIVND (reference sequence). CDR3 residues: CASSIASTDTQYF. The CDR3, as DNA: TGTGCCAGTAGTATAGCCAGCACAGATACGCAGTATTTT. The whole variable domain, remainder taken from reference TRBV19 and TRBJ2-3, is DGGITQSPKYLFRKEGQNVTLSCEQNLNHDAMYWYRQDPGQGLRLIYYSQIVNDFQKGDIAEGYSVSREKKESFPLTVTSAQKNPTAFYLCASSIASTDTQYFGPGTRLTVL.

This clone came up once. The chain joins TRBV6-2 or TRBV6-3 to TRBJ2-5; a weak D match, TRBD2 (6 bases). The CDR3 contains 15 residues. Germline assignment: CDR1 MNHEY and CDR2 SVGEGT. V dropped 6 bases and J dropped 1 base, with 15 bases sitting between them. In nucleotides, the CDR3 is TGTGCCAGCAGCCTTTTTAGCGGCCCCCAAGAGACCCAGTACTTC. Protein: CASSLFSGPQETQYF.

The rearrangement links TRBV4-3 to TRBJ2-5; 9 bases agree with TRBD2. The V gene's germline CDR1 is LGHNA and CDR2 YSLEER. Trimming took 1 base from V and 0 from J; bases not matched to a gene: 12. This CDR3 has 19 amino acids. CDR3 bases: TGCGCCAGCAGCCAAGCTGCCGCTGGGGCGGGAGGGAACCAAGAGACCCAGTACTTC. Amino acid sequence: CASSQAAAGAGGNQETQYF.

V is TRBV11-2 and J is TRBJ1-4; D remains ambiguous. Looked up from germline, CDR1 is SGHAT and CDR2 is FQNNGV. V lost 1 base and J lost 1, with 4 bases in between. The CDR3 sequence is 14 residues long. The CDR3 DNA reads TGTGCCAGCAGCTTAGGGGTAACTAATGAAAAACTGTTTTTT. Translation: CASSLGVTNEKLFF.

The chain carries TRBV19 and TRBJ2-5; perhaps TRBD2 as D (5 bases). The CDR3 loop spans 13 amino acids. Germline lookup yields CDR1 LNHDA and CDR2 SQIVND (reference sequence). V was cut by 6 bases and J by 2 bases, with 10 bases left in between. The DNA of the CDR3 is TGTGCCAGTAGCCCAACGGGGCAAGAGACCCAGTACTTC. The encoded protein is CASSPTGQETQYF.

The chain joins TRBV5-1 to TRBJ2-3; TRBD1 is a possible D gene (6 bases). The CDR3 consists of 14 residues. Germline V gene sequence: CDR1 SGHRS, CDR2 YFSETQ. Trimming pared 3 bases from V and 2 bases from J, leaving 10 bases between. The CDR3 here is CASSWTENTDTQYF. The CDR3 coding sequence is TGCGCCAGCAGCTGGACAGAAAACACAGATACGCAGTATTTT.

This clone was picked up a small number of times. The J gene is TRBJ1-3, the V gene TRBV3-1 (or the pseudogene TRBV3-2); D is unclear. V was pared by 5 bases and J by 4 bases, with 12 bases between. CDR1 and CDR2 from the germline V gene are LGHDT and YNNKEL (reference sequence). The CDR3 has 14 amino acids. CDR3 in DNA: TGTGCCAGCAGCGAGGGAAGTAACGGAAACACCATATATTTT. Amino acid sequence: CASSEGSNGNTIYF.

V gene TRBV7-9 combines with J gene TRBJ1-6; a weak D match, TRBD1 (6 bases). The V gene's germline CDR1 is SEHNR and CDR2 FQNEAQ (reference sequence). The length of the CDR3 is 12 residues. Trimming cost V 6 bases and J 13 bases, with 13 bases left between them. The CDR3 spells CASSHTGKPLHF. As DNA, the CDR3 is TGTGCCAGCAGTCACACAGGGAAGCCCCTCCACTTT. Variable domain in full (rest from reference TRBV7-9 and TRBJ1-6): DTGVSQNPRHKITKRGQNVTFRCDPISEHNRLYWYRQTLGQGPEFLTYFQNEAQLEKSRLLSDRFSAERPKGSFSTLEIQRTEQGDSAMYLCASSHTGKPLHFGNGTRLTVT.

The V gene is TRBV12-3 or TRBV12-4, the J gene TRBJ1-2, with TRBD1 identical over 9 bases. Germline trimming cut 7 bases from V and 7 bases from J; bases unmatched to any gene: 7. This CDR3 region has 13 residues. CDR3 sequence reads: CASTWDREFGYTF. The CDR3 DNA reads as TGTGCCAGCACCTGGGACAGGGAATTTGGCTACACCTTC.

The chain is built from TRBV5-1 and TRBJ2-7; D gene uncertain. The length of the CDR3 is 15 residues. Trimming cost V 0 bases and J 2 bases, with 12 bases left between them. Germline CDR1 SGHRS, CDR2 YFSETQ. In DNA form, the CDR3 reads TGCGCCAGCAGCTTGGAAGTCGCCAGTCCCTACGAGCAGTACTTC. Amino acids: CASSLEVASPYEQYF.

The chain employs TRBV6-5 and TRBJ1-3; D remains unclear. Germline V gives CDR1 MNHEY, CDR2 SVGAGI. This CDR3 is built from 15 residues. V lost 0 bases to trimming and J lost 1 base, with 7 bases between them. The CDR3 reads CASSYSTGSGNTIYF. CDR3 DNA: TGTGCCAGCAGTTACTCGACTGGGTCTGGAAACACCATATATTTT.

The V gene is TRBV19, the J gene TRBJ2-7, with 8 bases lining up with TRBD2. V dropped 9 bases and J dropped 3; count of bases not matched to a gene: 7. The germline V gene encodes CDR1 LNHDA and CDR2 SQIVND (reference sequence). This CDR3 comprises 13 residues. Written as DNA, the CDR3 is TGTGCCAGCTCGAATAGCGGGGACTACGAGCAGTACTTC. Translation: CASSNSGDYEQYF. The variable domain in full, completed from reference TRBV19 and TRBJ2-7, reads DGGITQSPKYLFRKEGQNVTLSCEQNLNHDAMYWYRQDPGQGLRLIYYSQIVNDFQKGDIAEGYSVSREKKESFPLTVTSAQKNPTAFYLCASSNSGDYEQYFGPGTRLTVT.

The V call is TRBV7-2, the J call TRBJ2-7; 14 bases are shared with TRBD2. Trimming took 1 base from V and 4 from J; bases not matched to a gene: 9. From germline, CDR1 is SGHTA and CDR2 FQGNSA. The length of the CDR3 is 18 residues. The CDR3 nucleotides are TGTGCCAGCAGCTTAGGACTAGCGGGAGGGCCTCTTGCGTACGAGCAGTACTTC. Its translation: CASSLGLAGGPLAYEQYF.

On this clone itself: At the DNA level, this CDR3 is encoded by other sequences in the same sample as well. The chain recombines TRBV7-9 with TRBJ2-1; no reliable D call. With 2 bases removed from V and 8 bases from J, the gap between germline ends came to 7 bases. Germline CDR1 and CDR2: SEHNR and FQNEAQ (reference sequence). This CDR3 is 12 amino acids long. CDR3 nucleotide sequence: TGTGCCAGCAGCTTAAGGGTCCATGAGCAGTTCTTC. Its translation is CASSLRVHEQFF. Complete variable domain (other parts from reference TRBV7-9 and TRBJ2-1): DTGVSQNPRHKITKRGQNVTFRCDPISEHNRLYWYRQTLGQGPEFLTYFQNEAQLEKSRLLSDRFSAERPKGSFSTLEIQRTEQGDSAMYLCASSLRVHEQFFGPGTRLTVL.

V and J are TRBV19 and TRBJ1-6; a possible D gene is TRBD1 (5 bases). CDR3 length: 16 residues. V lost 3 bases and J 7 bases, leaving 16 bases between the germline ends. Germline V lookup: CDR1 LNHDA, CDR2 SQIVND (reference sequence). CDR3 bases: TGTGCCAGTAGTATTCGCGGACACCCTGGAAATTCACCCCTCCACTTT. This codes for CASSIRGHPGNSPLHF. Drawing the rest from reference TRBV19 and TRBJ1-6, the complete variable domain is DGGITQSPKYLFRKEGQNVTLSCEQNLNHDAMYWYRQDPGQGLRLIYYSQIVNDFQKGDIAEGYSVSREKKESFPLTVTSAQKNPTAFYLCASSIRGHPGNSPLHFGNGTRLTVT.

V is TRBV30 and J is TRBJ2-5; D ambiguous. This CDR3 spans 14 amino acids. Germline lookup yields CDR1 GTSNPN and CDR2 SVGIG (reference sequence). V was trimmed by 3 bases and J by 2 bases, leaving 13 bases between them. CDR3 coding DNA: TGTGCCTGGAGCATGCGCGGAAAACAAGAGACCCAGTACTTC. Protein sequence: CAWSMRGKQETQYF.

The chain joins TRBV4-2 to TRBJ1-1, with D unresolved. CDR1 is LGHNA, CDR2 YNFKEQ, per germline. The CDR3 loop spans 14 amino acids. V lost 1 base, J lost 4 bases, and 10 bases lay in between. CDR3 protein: CASSQGRIGTEAFF. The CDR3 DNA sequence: TGTGCCAGCAGCCAAGGACGCATCGGCACTGAAGCTTTCTTT.

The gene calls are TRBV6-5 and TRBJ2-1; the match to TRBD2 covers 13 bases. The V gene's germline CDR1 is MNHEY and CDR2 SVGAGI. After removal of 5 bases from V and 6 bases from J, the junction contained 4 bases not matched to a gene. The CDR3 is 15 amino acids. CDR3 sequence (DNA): TGTGCCAGCAGTCTCCGACTAGCGGGGGGCAATGAGCAGTTCTTC. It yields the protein CASSLRLAGGNEQFF.